This T cell receptor beta chain comes out of a study of shared clonotypes between healthy human individuals. Deletions cut 0 bases from V and 7 bases from J, with 9 bases between. This CDR3 region has 12 residues. In germline, CDR1 is GTSNPN, CDR2 SVGIG (reference sequence). All donors qualified as healthy HIV-negative adults and had experienced no recent acute infections or vaccinations. Into CD45RA+ naive and CD45RA-negative memory subsets, the CD4+ cells were split. Deep-level running was used for the assay. Measured with immunoSEQ multiplex PCR; TCRdb has only the in-frame clones, and not every one. Altogether roughly 2 million clones are present, approximately 94% being singletons, with the ten largest covering more than 0.1%.

This rearrangement joins TRBV30 to TRBJ1-1; D unclear. The TCR sequence derives from a man aged 18 to 29 in good health. Sequencing input: naive CD4+ T cells sorted from blood. Documented subset: CD45RA+ positively selected. The CDR3 sequence: CAWSVARSEAFF. Here the CDR3 DNA reads TGTGCCTGGAGTGTGGCCCGGAGTGAAGCTTTCTTT. The variable domain in full, with the rest retrieved from reference TRBV30 and TRBJ1-1, is SQTIHQWPATLVQPVGSPLSLECTVEGTSNPNLYWYRQAAGRGLQLLFYSVGIGQISSEVPQNLSASRPQDRQFILSSKKLLLSDSGFYLCAWSVARSEAFFGQGTRLTVV.